This T cell receptor beta chain was captured by sequencing in a study of blood T cells in healthy people across ages (dated by TCRdb to the mid-2010s). Regarding the study in general: In model experiments, template switching captured about one uniquely barcoded TCR beta cDNA molecule for every two T cells. To avoid experimental bias, donors of different ages were distributed randomly across sequencing lanes. The study measured age-related changes in TCR beta repertoire diversity using deep sequencing normalized with unique cDNA molecular identifiers. Using the same blood draw, the study looked at two additional independent replicas of 1 million unique cDNA reads for two donors, one aged 18 to 30 and the other aged 80 or older. Four age groups were formed from the donors: young (average roughly 16 years), middle-aged (around 41), aged (62) and long-lived (less than 85).

The roughly 38 donors, aged roughly 6 to 100 years, were systemically healthy Caucasian individuals from Russia. Each donor gave approximately 9.3 milliliters of peripheral blood, collected into EDTA-treated Vacutainer tubes. PBMCs were isolated by Ficoll-Paque density-gradient centrifugation, with at least 7 million obtained per sample. Trizol reagent was used to extract total RNA from PBMCs, with at least 6 micrograms per sample. For every donor, an aliquot of PBMCs went through flow cytometry to measure the percentages of naive CD45RAhigh/CD27high T cells. Library generation was performed with 5' RACE. The sequencer listed for this sample is Illumina HiSeq 2500. A second PCR of about 7 to 12 cycles was performed with a sample-barcoded 5' primer and a J-beta primer mix. A unique molecular identifier was introduced onto each TCR beta cDNA molecule by a template-switch 5' adaptor carrying 12 random nucleotides. Each sample yielded at least 2.5 million CDR3-containing paired-end reads. The Mint cDNA synthesis kit, primed by a TRBC-specific oligonucleotide, was used to synthesize first-strand cDNA from all RNA. Following uracil-DNA glycosylase treatment, a first 18-cycle PCR with universal primers M1SS and BC2_uni_R was performed on all cDNA. The study's own analysis went as follows. For normalization, 1 million high-quality reads, each with a distinct molecular identifier, were randomly selected from each sample. Instead of being binned into consensus sequences, reads with shared molecular identifiers were discarded. MiTCR, set to a Q25 quality threshold and the strictest error-elimination algorithm, was used for CDR3 identification, clonotype clustering and error correction. A nonparametric unseen species model with Euler transformation was used to estimate lower-bound total TCR beta diversity. The public reads were quality trimmed at Q25 with fastp and then assembled into clones with MiXCR by TCRdb, keeping productive beta chains. A single entry per CDR3 protein holds the most common genes and DNA from its merged rows. The V and J calls here are based on TCRdb, not the publication. This sample is represented by almost 1 million distinct CDR3 sequences; 51% of them were singletons. The ten top clones hold over 20% of the sample.

The paper's findings and limits, for the study overall: Observed TCR beta diversity per million T cells fell roughly linearly with age, and a significant reduction was already apparent by age roughly 40. Donor CMV infection status was unknown, potentially confounding age-related changes in expanded clonotypes. Observed TCR beta diversity correlated strongly with the percentage of naive T cells measured by flow cytometry. Total diversity estimates from one million sequenced T cells were considered lower bounds and underestimates. Compared with the aged group, the long-lived group had more naive CD4+ T cells, fewer expanded clones and increased TCR diversity, a pattern suggesting age selection. Bulk unsorted PBMC profiling prevented conclusive comparison of naive and antigen-experienced compartments.

This clonotype has a single count. What antigen it recognizes has not been identified. No quality values exist for individual bases; no much larger clone is one base distant. The clonotype was recovered from a woman aged 55-69 years in good health. Sequencing used blood.

CDR3 region: CASSLEVYGYTF. The nucleotide sequence reads as follows: TGTGCCAGCAGCTTAGAGGTATATGGCTACACCTTC. This chain is built from TRBV7-9 and TRBJ1-2; the D gene is unclear. Reading from cysteine to phenylalanine, the CDR3 counts 12 amino acids. Only the CDR3 part of the read is kept: 36 bases, read in frame from the first base. CDR1 and CDR2, per the germline V gene (reference sequence), are SEHNR and FQNEAQ. The junction carries 5 bases between V and J, which are trimmed by 1 base and 5 bases respectively.